One sample yielded the 4 T cell receptor beta chains listed below, sequenced in a study of T-cell memory formation after mild COVID-19. A single record per CDR3 protein comes from TCRdb applying MiXCR to the 5' RACE reads. The sample carries roughly 52,000 distinct CDR3 sequences, over 7.5% recorded once. The specimen was PBMCs or a T cell subset sorted from them (not recorded which). The source of these receptors is a man in his late teens or twenties who had mild COVID-19 (a few samples of this study predate the infection). Cell type and time point are not known.

This clonotype was counted a few times. V and J are TRBV5-1 and TRBJ2-3; 12 bases are shared with TRBD2. CDR3 length: 19 amino acids. Germline-derived CDR1 and CDR2 are SGHRS and YFSETQ. V shed 0 bases and J 0 bases; nucleotides not matched to a gene: 8. Written as DNA, the CDR3 is TGCGCCAGCAGCTTGGCTCTTCTAGCGGGGGGGCTGAGCACAGATACGCAGTATTTT. Protein product: CASSLALLAGGLSTDTQYF.

This clonotype was counted many times. The V call is TRBV28, the J call TRBJ2-5; D gene unclear. This CDR3 region has 12 residues. CDR1 and CDR2 (germline): MDHEN, SYDVKM. The germline V and J ends were trimmed by 4 bases and 11 bases, with 14 bases remaining between them. This CDR3 is CASSSAGEIQYF. CDR3 in DNA: TGTGCCAGCAGTTCCGCCGGAGAAATACAGTACTTC.

This clonotype was observed a single time. This rearrangement joins TRBV5-6 to TRBJ2-5; the D call may be TRBD1 or TRBD2 (6 bases each). V was trimmed by 1 base and J by 5 bases, leaving 12 bases between them. CDR1 is SGHDT and CDR2 is YYEEEE in the germline V gene. There are 14 residues in the CDR3. In nucleotides, the CDR3 is TGTGCCAGCAGCTTGTCGGGGGCGATGGAGACCCAGTACTTC. Protein product: CASSLSGAMETQYF.

This clonotype has only a few counts. This chain joins TRBV4-3 and TRBJ1-1, with a tentative D call TRBD1 (5 bases). In germline, CDR1 is LGHNA, CDR2 YSLEER. This CDR3 contains 14 residues. V shed 3 bases and J shed 4 bases, with 12 bases lying between them. CDR3 in amino acids: CASSQSRRGTEAFF. CDR3 DNA sequence: TGCGCCAGCAGCCAGTCCCGGAGGGGCACTGAAGCTTTCTTT.